Shown below are 20 T cell receptor beta chains from a single sample sequenced in a study of immune cell composition in non-small cell lung cancer. Libraries were prepared by immunoSEQ multiplex PCR; TCRdb keeps only in-frame clonotypes and omits some of them. Altogether over 4,000 clones are present, roughly 84% being singletons, with the ten largest covering roughly 5.9%. Normal lung sampling was at least 3 cm from the tumour, as distant as possible. The sequenced sample consisted of non-adjacent lung tissue. The receptors come from a human donor with non-small cell lung cancer. Some clones in this sample may be carry-over from other donors' samples.

The rearrangement joins TRBV6-4 to TRBJ1-1, with 7 bases identical to TRBD1. The CDR3 runs 15 residues. The V and J ends lost 0 bases and 7 bases, in that order; junction bases with no gene match: 8. Per the germline V gene, CDR1 is MRHNA and CDR2 is SNTAGT. The CDR3 loop is CASSDSATGENEAFF. The CDR3 coding sequence is TGTGCCAGCAGTGACTCGGCAACAGGGGAAAATGAAGCTTTCTTT.

V is TRBV4-1 and J is TRBJ1-3, with D tentatively TRBD1 (5 bases). V was pared by 0 bases and J by 9 bases, with 12 bases between. The CDR3 is 14 residues long. CDR1 and CDR2 from the germline V gene are MGHRA and YSYEKL. In DNA, the CDR3 is TGCGCCAGCAGCCAAGATATATCTGGGGCCACCATATATTTT. It yields the protein CASSQDISGATIYF.

The table lists this clone with a count of one. J is TRBJ2-7 and V is TRBV30; 13 bases line up with TRBD2. Germline V lookup: CDR1 GTSNPN, CDR2 SVGIG (reference sequence). Losses at the gene ends were 3 bases for V and 3 bases for J; bases not matched to a gene: 2. The CDR3 totals 14 residues. The CDR3 loop reads CAWSRLAGGYEQYF. CDR3 nucleotides: TGTGCCTGGAGCCGACTAGCGGGAGGCTACGAGCAGTACTTC.

The chain joins TRBV9 to TRBJ1-6; 7 positions agree with TRBD1. From germline, CDR1 is SGDLS and CDR2 YYNGEE. V shed 2 bases, J shed 5 bases, and the junction held 1 base outside the gene matches. The length of the CDR3 is 14 residues. CDR3 in DNA: TGTGCCAGCAGCGTTACAGGGGATAATTCACCCCTCCACTTT. It yields the protein CASSVTGDNSPLHF.

The V and J genes are TRBV19 and TRBJ2-2; TRBD1 might be the D (6 bases). This CDR3 has 14 residues. Germline CDR1 reads LNHDA; CDR2 reads SQIVND (reference sequence). Trimming shortened V by 6 bases and J by 2 bases, and 10 bases separated the two germline ends. The CDR3: CASRLQGNTGELFF. The CDR3 DNA is TGTGCCAGTAGGTTACAGGGAAACACCGGGGAGCTGTTTTTT.

The chain combines TRBV19 with TRBJ2-7; D uncertain. Germline assignment: CDR1 LNHDA and CDR2 SQIVND (reference sequence). This CDR3 has 13 residues. V was pared by 1 base and J by 5 bases, with 9 bases between. This CDR3 reads CASSIVGGNEQYF. DNA of the CDR3: TGTGCCAGTAGTATAGTCGGCGGAAACGAGCAGTACTTC.

The chain is built from TRBV25-1 and TRBJ1-1; D remains unclear. This CDR3 contains 11 residues. Germline V gene data show CDR1 as MGHDK and CDR2 as SYGVNS. The V and J ends lost 3 bases and 8 bases respectively, with 7 bases between them. The CDR3 spells CASSEGGEAFF. The CDR3 DNA reads TGTGCCAGCAGTGAGGGAGGGGAAGCTTTCTTT.

This chain connects TRBV29-1 to TRBJ2-1; D is uncertain. CDR3 length equals 12 residues. CDR1 is SQVTM, CDR2 ANQGSEA, per germline. Trimming cost V 5 bases and J 8 bases, with 13 bases left between them. The DNA of the CDR3 is TGCAGCGTTTCTACCCTAACCGATGAGCAGTTCTTC. This sequence encodes CSVSTLTDEQFF.

This chain connects TRBV27 to TRBJ2-7; the match to TRBD2 covers 9 bases. J was trimmed by 4 bases and V by 0 bases; bases with no gene match: 4. CDR1 is MNHEY and CDR2 is SMNVEV in the germline V gene (reference sequence). The CDR3 has 15 residues. CDR3 DNA: TGTGCCAGCAGTTTATCGAATCTAGCGGGGTACGAGCAGTACTTC. Translation gives CASSLSNLAGYEQYF.

The CDR3 protein is CASSPSLATSGNLDTQYF. In nucleotides, the CDR3 is TGTGCCAGCAGCCCGAGCTTAGCCACTAGCGGTAATTTGGATACGCAGTATTTT. The V and J genes are TRBV7-3 and TRBJ2-3; 8 bases line up with TRBD2. From germline, CDR1 is SGHTA and CDR2 FQGTGA. The CDR3 loop spans 18 amino acids. Trimming at V came to 5 bases and at J to 6 bases, leaving 19 bases not matched to a gene.

This clone occurred a few times. This chain joins TRBV10-3 and TRBJ2-2; D is unresolved. V was pared by 6 bases and J by 3 bases, with 8 bases between. Germline V gives CDR1 ENHRY, CDR2 SYGVKD. The CDR3 has 13 residues. The chain's CDR3 is CAIRGADTGELFF. CDR3 DNA: TGTGCCATCAGGGGCGCCGACACCGGGGAGCTGTTTTTT.

V gene TRBV27 combines with J gene TRBJ2-1; 10 bases line up with TRBD2. The CDR3 has 15 residues. The germline V gene has CDR1 MNHEY and CDR2 SMNVEV (reference sequence). After removal of 2 bases from V and 4 bases from J, the junction contained 2 bases not matched to a gene. The CDR3 region has the DNA TGTGCCAGCAGTTTAAGGACTAGCGGTTACAATGAGCAGTTCTTC. It is translated as CASSLRTSGYNEQFF.

This clone occurred a few times. This sequence joins TRBV7-8 and TRBJ1-1, with TRBD1 as a possible D gene (6 bases). CDR1 SGHVS and CDR2 FQNEAQ come from the germline V gene. CDR3 length: 14 residues. V lost 4 bases and J 5 bases, leaving 14 bases between the germline ends. The CDR3 sequence is CASSYVQGPTEAFF. The CDR3 DNA reads as TGTGCCAGCAGCTACGTACAGGGCCCAACTGAAGCTTTCTTT.

This chain uses TRBV7-9 with TRBJ1-4, with 9 nucleotides matching TRBD1. After removal of 5 bases from V and 8 bases from J, the junction contained 6 bases not matched to a gene. The CDR3 runs to 14 residues. Germline values: CDR1 SEHNR, CDR2 FQNEAQ (reference sequence). The CDR3: CASSAQGAREKLFF. The DNA for the CDR3 is TGTGCCAGCAGCGCACAGGGGGCCCGGGAAAAACTGTTTTTT.

J is TRBJ2-1 and V is TRBV15; no clear D. Deletions cut 6 bases from V and 6 bases from J, with 15 bases between. This CDR3 comprises 14 residues. Germline V lookup: CDR1 LNHNV, CDR2 YYDKDF (reference sequence). The CDR3: CATSRALERNEQFF. The CDR3 DNA reads TGTGCCACCAGTCGAGCGTTAGAACGCAATGAGCAGTTCTTC.

V usage is TRBV6-5 and J usage is TRBJ2-7; D perhaps matches TRBD1 (6 bases). Looked up from germline, CDR1 is MNHEY and CDR2 is SVGAGI. Trimming shortened V by 2 bases and J by 1 base, and 12 bases separated the two germline ends. There are 15 residues in the CDR3. The CDR3 DNA sequence: TGTGCCAGCAGTTACGCCGGGACACCGTCCTACGAGCAGTACTTC. Translated, it gives CASSYAGTPSYEQYF.

The sample holds one count of this clone. The rearrangement uses TRBV4-1 and TRBJ2-7; 8 bases line up with TRBD1. The CDR3 has 15 amino acids. The V segment lost 1 base and the J segment 2 bases; nucleotides outside the gene matches: 4. The germline gives CDR1 MGHRA, CDR2 YSYEKL. The chain's CDR3 is CASSQGTGLAYEQYF. The CDR3 DNA sequence: TGCGCCAGCAGCCAAGGGACAGGGCTTGCCTACGAGCAGTACTTC.

The J gene is TRBJ2-5, the V gene TRBV7-9; 9 positions agree with TRBD1. The V gene end was trimmed by 2 bases and the J gene end by 5 bases; junction bases not matched to a gene: 9. The CDR3 extends over 16 amino acids. Germline V lookup: CDR1 SEHNR, CDR2 FQNEAQ (reference sequence). CDR3 nucleotides: TGTGCCAGCAGCTTAAGTTTGGGGACAGGGCGCGAGACCCAGTACTTC. Translating it yields CASSLSLGTGRETQYF.

A single count supports this clone. CDR3 sequence: CASSRGFNQPQHF. The CDR3 DNA follows: TGTGCCAGCAGTCGGGGGTTCAATCAGCCCCAGCATTTT. The chain has TRBV28 and TRBJ1-5, with D perhaps TRBD1 (5 bases). The CDR3 covers 13 residues. V lost 5 bases and J 3 bases, leaving 8 bases between the germline ends. Germline V CDR1 and CDR2: MDHEN, SYDVKM.

V usage is TRBV7-6 and J usage is TRBJ1-1; D uncertain. The CDR3 extends over 13 amino acids. Germline V lookup: CDR1 SGHVS, CDR2 FNYEAQ. Trimming removed 2 bases at V and 5 bases at J, with 9 bases between. CDR3 sequence: CASSLSGGTEAFF. CDR3 in DNA: TGTGCCAGCAGCTTATCGGGTGGGACTGAAGCTTTCTTT.